This record covers a single T cell receptor beta chain. This sample was taken from a study of shared clonotypes between healthy human individuals. Germline V gene lookup returns CDR1 LNHDA and CDR2 SQIVND (reference sequence). V was pared by 3 bases and J by 0 bases, with 33 bases between. The CDR3 is 23 amino acids. Only Caucasian adults living in Nashville, Tennessee served as donors. In the CD4+ fraction, cells were divided into CD45RA+ naive and CD45RA-negative memory subsets. Clones were sequenced by immunoSEQ multiplex PCR, and TCRdb holds only the in-frame ones, with some missing. The sample shows over a million clones, around 95% of them seen only once.

J is TRBJ2-4 and V is TRBV19, with D perhaps being TRBD1 or TRBD2 (5 bases each). The clonotype was recovered from a man younger than 45 in good health. The material sequenced was naive CD4+ T cells sorted from blood. As to subset: CD45RA+ positively selected. CDR3 sequence (DNA): TGTGCCAGTAGTATCTCAGGGTTCGGTGGGGAATTTTCACCAGGACTAGCCAAAAACATTCAGTACTTC. As protein: CASSISGFGGEFSPGLAKNIQYF. Looking up the rest from reference TRBV19 and TRBJ2-4 gives the full variable domain: DGGITQSPKYLFRKEGQNVTLSCEQNLNHDAMYWYRQDPGQGLRLIYYSQIVNDFQKGDIAEGYSVSREKKESFPLTVTSAQKNPTAFYLCASSISGFGGEFSPGLAKNIQYFGAGTRLSVL.